This paragraph covers one T cell receptor beta chain sequence. TCRdb reanalysed the 5' RACE reads using MiXCR and keeps one entry per CDR3 protein. The data contain about 53,000 distinct CDR3 sequences, roughly 14% of them singletons. The data were taken from a study of T cells of healthy individuals. The CDR3 has 17 residues. J was trimmed by 0 bases and V by 0 bases; bases with no gene match: 6. Germline lookup yields CDR1 DFQATT and CDR2 SNEGSKA (reference sequence). The genes are TRBV20-1 and TRBJ2-7; 12 nucleotides match TRBD2. The TCR originated in a human donor in good health. The CDR3 coding sequence is TGCAGTGCTAGAGATCCCCTAGCGGGAGGGAGCTCCTACGAGCAGTACTTC. Its translation: CSARDPLAGGSSYEQYF.